The source of this T cell receptor beta chain is a study of OX40 agonist ivuxolimab in advanced cancers. Study-wide background: Patients with hepatocellular carcinoma, melanoma, renal cell or head and neck cancer made up the dose-escalation patients. Points from the study as a whole: Certain nonresponders likewise exhibited a low normalized T-cell clonal expansion.

This clone was seen once. What it binds is unknown. Germline V CDR1 and CDR2: MRHNA, SNTAGT. Trimming at V came to 6 bases and at J to 0 bases, leaving 15 bases not matched to a gene. The CDR3 length is 19 residues. Libraries were prepared by immunoSEQ multiplex PCR; TCRdb keeps only in-frame clonotypes and omits some of them. This sample yields approximately 90,000 clones, of which around 87% are seen a single time; more than 4% belongs to the top ten. The V gene is TRBV6-4, the J gene TRBJ1-5; 9 bases are a match to TRBD1. This clonotype was obtained from an adult with an advanced solid tumor such as melanoma, head and neck, liver or kidney cancer. This specimen consisted of CD4+ or CD8+ T cells sorted from blood, obtained in a trial of the OX40 agonist ivuxolimab. In nucleotides, the CDR3 is TGTGCCAGCAGATGGGGTCGTACAGGGGGCTACCATAGCAATCAGCCCCAGCATTTT. Its translation is CASRWGRTGGYHSNQPQHF.